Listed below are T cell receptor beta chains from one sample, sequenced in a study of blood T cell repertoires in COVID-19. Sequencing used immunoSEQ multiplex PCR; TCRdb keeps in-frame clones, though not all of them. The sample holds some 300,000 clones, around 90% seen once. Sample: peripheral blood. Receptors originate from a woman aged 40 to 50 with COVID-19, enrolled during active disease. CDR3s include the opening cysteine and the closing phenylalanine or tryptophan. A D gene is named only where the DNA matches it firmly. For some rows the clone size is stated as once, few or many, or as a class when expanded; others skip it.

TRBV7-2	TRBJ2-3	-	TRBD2	TGTGCCAGCAGCTTGTGGGCTAGCGGTTCTAGCACAGATACGCAGTATTTT	CASSLWASGSSTDTQYF
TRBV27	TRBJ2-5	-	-	TGTGCCAGCAGTTCCTCCCGGTCGGTAGGGGATAGGGAGACCCAGTACTTC	CASSSSRSVGDRETQYF
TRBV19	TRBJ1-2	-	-	TGTGCCAGTAGTAATCGGGGGGATTCCCACGCCTTC	CASSNRGDSHAF
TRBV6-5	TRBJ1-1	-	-	TGTGCCAGCAGTAATGCAGGGAGGGAAGCTTTCTTT	CASSNAGREAFF
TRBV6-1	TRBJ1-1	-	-	TGTGCCAGCAGTGAAGGGACACCCAACACTGAAGCTTTCTTT	CASSEGTPNTEAFF
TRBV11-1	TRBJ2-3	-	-	TGTGCCAGCAGCTTAGCGCGGGGGCCCGAGAGAGCAGATACGCAGTATTTT	CASSLARGPERADTQYF
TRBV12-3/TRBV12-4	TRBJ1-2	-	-	TGTGCCAGCAGTCAGATCACAGGCTATGGCTACACCTTC	CASSQITGYGYTF
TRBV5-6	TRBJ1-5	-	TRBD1	TGTGCCAGCAGCTTAACAGGGGACGGGGGCGGCAATCAGCCCCAGCATTTT	CASSLTGDGGGNQPQHF
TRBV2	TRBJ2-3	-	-	TGTGCCAGCAGTTCTCGGACTAGCACAGATACGCAGTATTTT	CASSSRTSTDTQYF
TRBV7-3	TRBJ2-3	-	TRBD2	TGTGCCAGCAGCCAGAGCGGGGGGTCGGCAGATACGCAGTATTTT	CASSQSGGSADTQYF
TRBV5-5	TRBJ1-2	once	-	TGTGCCAGCAGTCCGGGTCCAACTTATGGCTACACCTTC	CASSPGPTYGYTF
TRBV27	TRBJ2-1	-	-	TGTGCCAGCAGTTTAAGTTGGGCAGGGTTCCCCTACAATGAGCAGTTCTTC	CASSLSWAGFPYNEQFF
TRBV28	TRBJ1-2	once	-	TGTGCCAGCAGTTTAGGGCGGGGGGCGGTCTATGGCTACACCTTC	CASSLGRGAVYGYTF
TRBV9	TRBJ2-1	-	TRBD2	TGTGCCAGCAGCGTAGCGGGGGGGCTGAATGAGCAGTTCTTC	CASSVAGGLNEQFF
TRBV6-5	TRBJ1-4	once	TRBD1	TGTGCCAGCAGGACCCGACAGGGGTTGGTTGAAAAACTGTTTTTT	CASRTRQGLVEKLFF
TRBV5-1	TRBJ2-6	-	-	TGCGCCAGCAGCTTGACCGGACAGTCTGGGGCCAACGTCCTGACTTTC	CASSLTGQSGANVLTF